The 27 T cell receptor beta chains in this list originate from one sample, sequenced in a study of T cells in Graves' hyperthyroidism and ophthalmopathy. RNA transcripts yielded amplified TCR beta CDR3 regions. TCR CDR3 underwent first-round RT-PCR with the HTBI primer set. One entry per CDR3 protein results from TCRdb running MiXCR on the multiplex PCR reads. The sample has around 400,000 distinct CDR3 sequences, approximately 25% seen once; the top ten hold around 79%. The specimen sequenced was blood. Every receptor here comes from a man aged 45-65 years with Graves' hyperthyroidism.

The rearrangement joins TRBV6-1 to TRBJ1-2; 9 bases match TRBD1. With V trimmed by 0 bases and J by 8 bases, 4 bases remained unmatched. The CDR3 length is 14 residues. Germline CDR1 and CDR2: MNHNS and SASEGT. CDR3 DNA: TGTGCCAGCAGTGAAGCAGAACAGGGGGCGGGCTACACCTTC. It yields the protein CASSEAEQGAGYTF.

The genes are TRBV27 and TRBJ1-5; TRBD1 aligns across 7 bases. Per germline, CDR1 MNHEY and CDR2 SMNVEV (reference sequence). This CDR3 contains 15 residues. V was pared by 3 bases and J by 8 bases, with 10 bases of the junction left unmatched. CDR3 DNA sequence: TGTGCCAGCAGTTTGAGGACAGGCCCCTCGGAGCCCCAGCATTTT. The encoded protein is CASSLRTGPSEPQHF.

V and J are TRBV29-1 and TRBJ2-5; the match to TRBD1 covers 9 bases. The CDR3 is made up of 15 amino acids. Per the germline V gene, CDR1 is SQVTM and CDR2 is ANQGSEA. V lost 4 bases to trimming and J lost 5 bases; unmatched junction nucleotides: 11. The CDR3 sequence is CSVVAGTGWGETQYF. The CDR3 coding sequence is TGCAGCGTTGTGGCTGGGACAGGGTGGGGGGAGACCCAGTACTTC. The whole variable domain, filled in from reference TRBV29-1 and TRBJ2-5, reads SAVISQKPSRDICQRGTSLTIQCQVDSQVTMMFWYRQQPGQSLTLIATANQGSEATYESGFVIDKFPISRPNLTFSTLTVSNMSPEDSSIYLCSVVAGTGWGETQYFGPGTRLLVL.

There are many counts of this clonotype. For the CDR3, the DNA is TGCAGCGCTGGACGAGGACAGGGAGGAGAGACCCAGTACTTC. It translates to CSAGRGQGGETQYF. The chain joins TRBV29-1 to TRBJ2-5; 8 nucleotides match TRBD1. Germline-derived CDR1 and CDR2 are SQVTM and ANQGSEA. The V and J ends lost 7 bases and 4 bases, in that order; junction bases with no gene match: 11. The CDR3 covers 14 residues.

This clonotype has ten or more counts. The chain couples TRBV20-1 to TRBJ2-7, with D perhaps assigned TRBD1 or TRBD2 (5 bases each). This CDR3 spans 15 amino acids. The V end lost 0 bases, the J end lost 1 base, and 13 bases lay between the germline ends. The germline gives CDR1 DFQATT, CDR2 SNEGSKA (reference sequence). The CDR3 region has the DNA TGCAGTGCTAGAGATCACGGGGCGTTGTCCTACGAGCAGTACTTC. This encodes CSARDHGALSYEQYF.

The CDR3 sequence: CASRPSGSTGELFF. The CDR3 coding sequence is TGTGCCAGCAGGCCTAGCGGGAGCACCGGGGAGCTGTTTTTT. V gene TRBV12-3 or TRBV12-4 combines with J gene TRBJ2-2, with 10 nucleotides matching TRBD2. The trim removed 6 bases at V and 4 bases at J, leaving 2 bases unmatched. The CDR3 runs to 14 residues.

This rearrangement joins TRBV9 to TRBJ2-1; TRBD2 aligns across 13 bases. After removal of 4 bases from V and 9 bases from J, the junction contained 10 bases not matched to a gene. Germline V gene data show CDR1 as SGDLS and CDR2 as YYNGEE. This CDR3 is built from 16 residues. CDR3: CASSTAGTSGTGEQFF. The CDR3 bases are TGTGCCAGCAGCACAGCCGGGACTAGCGGGACCGGTGAGCAGTTCTTC. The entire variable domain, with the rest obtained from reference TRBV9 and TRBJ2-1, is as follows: DSGVTQTPKHLITATGQRVTLRCSPRSGDLSVYWYQQSLDQGLQFLIQYYNGEERAKGNILERFSAQQFPDLHSELNLSSLELGDSALYFCASSTAGTSGTGEQFFGPGTRLTVL.

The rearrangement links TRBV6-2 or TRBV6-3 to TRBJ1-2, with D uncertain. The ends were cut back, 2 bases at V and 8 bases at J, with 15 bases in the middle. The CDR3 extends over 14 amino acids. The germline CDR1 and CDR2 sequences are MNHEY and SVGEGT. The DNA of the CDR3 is TGTGCCAGCAGTTACGAGAGGGCTGGCCTCGGCTACACCTTC. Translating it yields CASSYERAGLGYTF.

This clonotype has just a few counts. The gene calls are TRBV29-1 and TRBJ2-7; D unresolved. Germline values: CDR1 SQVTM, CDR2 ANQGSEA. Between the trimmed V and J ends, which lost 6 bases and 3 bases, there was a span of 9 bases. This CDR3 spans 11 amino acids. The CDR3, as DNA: TGCAGCGTCCGCGACGTCTACGAGCAGTACTTC. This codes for CSVRDVYEQYF.

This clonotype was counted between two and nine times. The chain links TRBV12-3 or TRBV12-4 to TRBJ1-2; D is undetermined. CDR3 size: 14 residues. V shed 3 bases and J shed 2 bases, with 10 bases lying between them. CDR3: CASSFSQTNYGYTF. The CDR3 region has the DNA TGTGCCAGCAGTTTCAGTCAGACCAACTATGGCTACACCTTC.

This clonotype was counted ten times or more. The CDR3 region has the DNA TGTGCCAGCAGCTTGGGGGGACCCTACAATGAGCAGTTCTTC. Protein: CASSLGGPYNEQFF. The V gene is TRBV5-6, the J gene TRBJ2-1; D might be TRBD1 or TRBD2, each matching 5 bases. Germline V gives CDR1 SGHDT, CDR2 YYEEEE. The V gene lost 0 bases and the J gene lost 2 bases, with 6 bases spanning the gap. This CDR3 has 14 residues. Combining the CDR3 with reference TRBV5-6 and TRBJ2-1 gives the whole variable domain DAGVTQSPTHLIKTRGQQVTLRCSPKSGHDTVSWYQQALGQGPQFIFQYYEEEERQRGNFPDRFSGHQFPNYSSELNVNALLLGDSALYLCASSLGGPYNEQFFGPGTRLTVL.

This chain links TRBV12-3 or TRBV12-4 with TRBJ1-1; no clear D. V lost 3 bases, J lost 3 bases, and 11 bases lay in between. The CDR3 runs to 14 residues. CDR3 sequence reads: CASSFPGEYTEAFF. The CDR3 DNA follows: TGTGCCAGCAGTTTCCCCGGGGAGTACACTGAAGCTTTCTTT.

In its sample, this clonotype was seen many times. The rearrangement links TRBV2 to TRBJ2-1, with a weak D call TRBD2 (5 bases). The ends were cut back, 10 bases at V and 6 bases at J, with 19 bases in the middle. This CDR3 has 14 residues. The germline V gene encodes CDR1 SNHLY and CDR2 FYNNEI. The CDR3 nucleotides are TGTGCCACAGTAGAGGGTAGCTTGTCCAATGAGCAGTTCTTC. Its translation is CATVEGSLSNEQFF. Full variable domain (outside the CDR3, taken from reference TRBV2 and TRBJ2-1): EPEVTQTPSHQVTQMGQEVILRCVPISNHLYFYWYRQILGQKVEFLVSFYNNEISEKSEIFDDQFSVERPDGSNFTLKIRSTKLEDSAMYFCATVEGSLSNEQFFGPGTRLTVL.

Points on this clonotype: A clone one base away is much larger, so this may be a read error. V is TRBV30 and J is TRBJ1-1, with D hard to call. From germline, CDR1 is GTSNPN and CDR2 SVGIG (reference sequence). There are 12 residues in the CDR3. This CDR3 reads CACNQPAGEASF. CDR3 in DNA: TGTGCCTGCAATCAGCCGGCAGGTGAAGCTTCCTTT.

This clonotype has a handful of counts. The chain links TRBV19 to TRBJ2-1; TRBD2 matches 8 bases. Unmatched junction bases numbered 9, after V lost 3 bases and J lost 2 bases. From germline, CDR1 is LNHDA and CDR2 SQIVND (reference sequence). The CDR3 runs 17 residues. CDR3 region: CASSMSPLAGAYNEQFF. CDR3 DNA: TGTGCCAGTAGTATGTCCCCTCTAGCGGGTGCCTACAATGAGCAGTTCTTC. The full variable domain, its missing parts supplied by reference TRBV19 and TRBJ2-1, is DGGITQSPKYLFRKEGQNVTLSCEQNLNHDAMYWYRQDPGQGLRLIYYSQIVNDFQKGDIAEGYSVSREKKESFPLTVTSAQKNPTAFYLCASSMSPLAGAYNEQFFGPGTRLTVL.

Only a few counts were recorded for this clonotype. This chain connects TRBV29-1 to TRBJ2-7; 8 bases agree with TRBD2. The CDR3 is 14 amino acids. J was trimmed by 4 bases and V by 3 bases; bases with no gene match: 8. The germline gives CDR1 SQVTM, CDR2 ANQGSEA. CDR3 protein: CSVDRGGRGYEQYF. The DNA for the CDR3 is TGCAGCGTTGATCGGGGGGGAAGAGGTTACGAGCAGTACTTC.

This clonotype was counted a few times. CDR3: CSARGGTGMDTNYGYTF. The CDR3, as DNA: TGCAGTGCTAGAGGTGGGACAGGGATGGACACTAACTATGGCTACACCTTC. The chain employs TRBV20-1 and TRBJ1-2; 9 bases are a match to TRBD1. The V segment lost 1 base and the J segment 0 bases; nucleotides outside the gene matches: 9. Germline loops: CDR1 DFQATT, CDR2 SNEGSKA (reference sequence). The CDR3 covers 17 residues.

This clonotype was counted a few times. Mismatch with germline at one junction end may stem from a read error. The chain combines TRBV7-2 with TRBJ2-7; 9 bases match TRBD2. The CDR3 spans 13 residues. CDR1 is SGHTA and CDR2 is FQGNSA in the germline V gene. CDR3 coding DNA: TGTGGCAGCACGAGCGGGAGGTCCTACGAGCAGTACTTC. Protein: CGSTSGRSYEQYF.

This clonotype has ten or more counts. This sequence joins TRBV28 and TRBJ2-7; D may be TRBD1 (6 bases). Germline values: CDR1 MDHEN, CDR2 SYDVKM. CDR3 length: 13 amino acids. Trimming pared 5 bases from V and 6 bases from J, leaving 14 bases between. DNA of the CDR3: TGTGCCAGCAGTCTACCGAACAGGGTCGAGCAGTACTTC. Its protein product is CASSLPNRVEQYF.

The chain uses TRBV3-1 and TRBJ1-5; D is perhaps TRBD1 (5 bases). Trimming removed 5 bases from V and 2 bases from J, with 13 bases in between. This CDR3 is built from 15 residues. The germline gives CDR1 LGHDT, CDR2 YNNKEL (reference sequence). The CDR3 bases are TGTGCCAGCAGCTTGGGTGGGGCCGGCAATCAGCCCCAGCATTTT. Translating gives CASSLGGAGNQPQHF. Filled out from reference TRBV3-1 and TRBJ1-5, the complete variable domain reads DTAVSQTPKYLVTQMGNDKSIKCEQNLGHDTMYWYKQDSKKFLKIMFSYNNKELIINETVPNRFSPKSPDKAHLNLHINSLELGDSAVYFCASSLGGAGNQPQHFGDGTRLSIL.

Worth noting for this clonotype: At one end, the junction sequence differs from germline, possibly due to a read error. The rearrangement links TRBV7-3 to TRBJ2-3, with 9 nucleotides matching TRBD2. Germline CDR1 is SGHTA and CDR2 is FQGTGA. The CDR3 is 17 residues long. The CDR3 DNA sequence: TGCGCCAGCTCCCCGGTGGCTAGCGGGGAAATCACAGATACGCAGTATTTT. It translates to CASSPVASGEITDTQYF.

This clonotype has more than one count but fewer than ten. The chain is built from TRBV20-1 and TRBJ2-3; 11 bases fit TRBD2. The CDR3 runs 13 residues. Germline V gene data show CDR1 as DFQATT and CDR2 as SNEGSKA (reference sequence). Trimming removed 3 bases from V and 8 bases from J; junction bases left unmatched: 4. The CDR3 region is CSASSGRAGTQYF. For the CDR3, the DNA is TGCAGTGCTAGTAGCGGGAGGGCCGGTACGCAGTATTTT.

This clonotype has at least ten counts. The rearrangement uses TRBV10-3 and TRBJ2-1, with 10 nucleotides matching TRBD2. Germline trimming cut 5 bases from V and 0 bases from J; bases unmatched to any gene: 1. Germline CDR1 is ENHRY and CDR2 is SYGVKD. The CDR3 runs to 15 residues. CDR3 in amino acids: CAISPSGSSYNEQFF. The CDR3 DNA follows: TGTGCCATCAGTCCTAGCGGGAGCTCCTACAATGAGCAGTTCTTC.

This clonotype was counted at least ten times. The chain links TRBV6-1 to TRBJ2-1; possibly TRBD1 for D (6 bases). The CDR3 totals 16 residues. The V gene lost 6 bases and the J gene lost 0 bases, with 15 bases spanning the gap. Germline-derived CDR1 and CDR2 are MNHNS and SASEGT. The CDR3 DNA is TGTGCCAGCAGACCGGACAGACCTTACTCCTACAATGAGCAGTTCTTC. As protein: CASRPDRPYSYNEQFF.

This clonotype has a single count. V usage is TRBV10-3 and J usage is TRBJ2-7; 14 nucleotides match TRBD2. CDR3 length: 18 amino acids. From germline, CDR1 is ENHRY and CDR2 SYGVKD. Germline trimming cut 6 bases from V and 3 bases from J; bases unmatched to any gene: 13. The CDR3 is CAIRPGLAGVVKDYEQYF. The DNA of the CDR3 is TGTGCCATCAGACCGGGACTAGCGGGAGTCGTTAAAGACTACGAGCAGTACTTC.

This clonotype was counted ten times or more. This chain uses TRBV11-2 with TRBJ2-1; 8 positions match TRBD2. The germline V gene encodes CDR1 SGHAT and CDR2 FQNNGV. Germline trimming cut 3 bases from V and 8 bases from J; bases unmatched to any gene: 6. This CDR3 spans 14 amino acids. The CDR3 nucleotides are TGTGCCAGCAGCTTGGCGGGAGGTATCCATGAGCAGTTCTTC. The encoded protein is CASSLAGGIHEQFF.

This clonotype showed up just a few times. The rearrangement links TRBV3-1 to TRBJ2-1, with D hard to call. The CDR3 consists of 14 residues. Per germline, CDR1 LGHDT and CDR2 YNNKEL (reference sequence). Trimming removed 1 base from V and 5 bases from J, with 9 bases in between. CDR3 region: CASSQGAADNEQFF. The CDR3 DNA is TGTGCCAGCAGCCAAGGGGCGGCGGACAATGAGCAGTTCTTC.